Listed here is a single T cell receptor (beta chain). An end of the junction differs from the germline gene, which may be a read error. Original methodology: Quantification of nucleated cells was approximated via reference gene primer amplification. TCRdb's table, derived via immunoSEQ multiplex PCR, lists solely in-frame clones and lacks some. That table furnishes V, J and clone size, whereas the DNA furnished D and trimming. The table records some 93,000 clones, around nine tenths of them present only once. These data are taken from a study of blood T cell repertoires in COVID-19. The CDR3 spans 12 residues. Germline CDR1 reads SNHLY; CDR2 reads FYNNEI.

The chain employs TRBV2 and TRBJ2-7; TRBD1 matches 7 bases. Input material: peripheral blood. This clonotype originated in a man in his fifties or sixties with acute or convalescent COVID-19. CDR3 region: CASSGTEGPSNF. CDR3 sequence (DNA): TGTGCCAGCAGCGGGACAGAGGGCCCTAGTAACTTC.